The rows below give T cell receptor beta chains drawn from one sample of a study of control samples from healthy donors and cancer patients. The protocol was immunoSEQ multiplex PCR, while the TCRdb copy is restricted to in-frame clones and leaves out a portion. The sample contains about 130,000 clones, 90% to 95% of which appear only once. The sequenced sample consisted of PBMCs. The receptors were gathered from a man between 60 and 75 years old with colorectal cancer. The CDR3 runs from the conserved cysteine through the conserved F or W. The D gene is left open where the match is weak. Clone size, where shown, is once, few, many, or a class for clones that have expanded.

D gene	V gene	clone size	J gene	CDR3 DNA	CDR3 protein
TRBD1	TRBV19	-	TRBJ1-5	TGTGCCACCAGGGACAGGGCCAGCAATCAGCCCCAGCATTTT	CATRDRASNQPQHF
-	TRBV2	-	TRBJ2-7	TGTGCCAGCAGTGGGCAGGACGAGCAGTACTTC	CASSGQDEQYF
-	TRBV12-3/TRBV12-4	once	TRBJ2-7	TGTGCCAGCAGTCTTTCGTCGGTGTACGAGCAGTACTTC	CASSLSSVYEQYF
TRBD2	TRBV5-5	once	TRBJ2-5	TGTGCCAGCAGCGGCCCCAGCGGGGGGCAAGAGACCCAGTACTTC	CASSGPSGGQETQYF
-	TRBV5-1	few	TRBJ2-5	TGCGCCAGCAGACTCAGTACGAAAGAGACCCAGTACTTC	CASRLSTKETQYF
-	TRBV5-1	-	TRBJ2-2	TGCGCCAGCAGCTTCTCCAGGGCTCGCACCGGGGAGCTGTTTTTT	CASSFSRARTGELFF
TRBD2	TRBV7-2	-	TRBJ2-3	TGTGCCAGCAGTTTAGGACTAGCTCTCGCAGATACGCAGTATTTT	CASSLGLALADTQYF
-	TRBV5-8	-	TRBJ1-2	TGTGCCAGCAGAAACCCAGCCCAGGGAAACTATGGCTACACCTTC	CASRNPAQGNYGYTF
-	TRBV29-1	-	TRBJ1-1	TGCAGCGTGAAACTAGATAGGGGGTATGAGGCGAACACTGAAGCTTTCTTT	CSVKLDRGYEANTEAFF
-	TRBV10-3	-	TRBJ1-6	TGTGCCATCAGTGAGACTAGGGATTCACCCCTCCACTTT	CAISETRDSPLHF
TRBD1	TRBV5-4	-	TRBJ1-2	TGTGCCAGCAGGAACGGACAGGCTTCCCCCAACTATGGCTACACCTTC	CASRNGQASPNYGYTF
-	TRBV9	-	TRBJ1-1	TGTGCCAGCACTGGGTTCCCGGGCACTGAAGCTTTCTTT	CASTGFPGTEAFF
-	TRBV12-3/TRBV12-4	once	TRBJ2-3	TGTGCCAGCGGAATAGGGAACACAGATACGCAGTATTTT	CASGIGNTDTQYF
-	TRBV5-1	-	TRBJ2-1	TGCGCCAGCAGCCAAACTCCGGGGCAAGCCTACAATGAGCAGTTCTTC	CASSQTPGQAYNEQFF
-	TRBV19	-	TRBJ1-2	TGTGCCAGTAGTATAGGTGATGGGACTGCTAACTATGGCTACACCTTC	CASSIGDGTANYGYTF
TRBD1	TRBV4-3	-	TRBJ2-7	TGCGCCAGCAGCCCGGACAGGGTCGAGCAGTACTTC	CASSPDRVEQYF
TRBD1	TRBV19	-	TRBJ1-2	TGTGCCAGTAGTAGCAGGGGGAGGGAGTATGGCTACACCTTC	CASSSRGREYGYTF
-	TRBV6-6	-	TRBJ2-4	TGTGCCAGCAGCGCGGGGACCGTTTCCAAAAACATTCAGTACTTC	CASSAGTVSKNIQYF
-	TRBV18	-	TRBJ1-1	TGTGCCAGCTCACTCTCTCAACAGGCTAACACTGAAGCTTTCTTT	CASSLSQQANTEAFF
TRBD2	TRBV14	-	TRBJ2-2	TGTGCCAGCAGCCAAGCTAGCGGGGGCCTCGGGACCGGGGAGCTGTTTTTT	CASSQASGGLGTGELFF
TRBD1	TRBV24-1	-	TRBJ2-1	TGTGCCACCAGCTCGACAGGGGACAATGAGCAGTTCTTC	CATSSTGDNEQFF
-	TRBV12-3/TRBV12-4	once	TRBJ1-1	TGTGCCAGCACCAGGACTGAAGCTTTCTTT	CASTRTEAFF
-	TRBV5-3	-	TRBJ1-2	TGTGCCAGAAGCTTGGTTGGCGGGGGAGGCGGCAATGGCTACACCTTC	CARSLVGGGGGNGYTF
-	TRBV7-2	-	TRBJ1-1	TGTGCCAGCAGCCTCGGGGGGGGCGTCGGTTACACTGAAGCTTTCTTT	CASSLGGGVGYTEAFF
TRBD1	TRBV19	-	TRBJ2-7	TGTGCCAGTAGTATAACAGGGGGCAGCTCCTACGAGCAGTACTTC	CASSITGGSSYEQYF
TRBD2	TRBV6-1	once	TRBJ2-5	TGTGCCAGCAGTGAACTAGCGGGGGCTCAAGAGACCCAGTACTTC	CASSELAGAQETQYF
TRBD1	TRBV28	-	TRBJ1-5	TGTGCCAGCAGTCTCGGACAGGCGGTTAGTCAGCCCCAGCATTTT	CASSLGQAVSQPQHF
TRBD1	TRBV14	-	TRBJ2-5	TGTGCCAGCAGCCAAGTAACAAGGGGGCGTGGAGAGACCCAGTACTTC	CASSQVTRGRGETQYF
-	TRBV3-1/TRBV3-2	-	TRBJ1-6	TGTGCCAGCAGCCAAGATCCGCCGGGGCCTCATAATTCACCCCTCCACTTT	CASSQDPPGPHNSPLHF
-	TRBV19	few	TRBJ1-1	TGTGCCAGTAGTGTACTCAGCAGGGGCATGAACACTGAAGCTTTCTTT	CASSVLSRGMNTEAFF
-	TRBV11-2	-	TRBJ2-3	TGTGCCAGCAGCTTTTTAACAGGGCCGACGCAGTATTTT	CASSFLTGPTQYF
TRBD2	TRBV18	-	TRBJ2-7	TGTGCCAGCTCACCTGGGGCTAGCGGGGGGACGTACGAGCAGTACTTC	CASSPGASGGTYEQYF
-	TRBV4-3	-	TRBJ1-2	TGCGCCAGCAGCCAAGACCGAGGGATATCCTATGGCTACACCTTC	CASSQDRGISYGYTF
-	TRBV15	-	TRBJ2-7	TGTGCCACGGCCTCACAGGGTTCCTACGAGCAGTACTTC	CATASQGSYEQYF
-	TRBV7-2	-	TRBJ1-1	TGTGCCAGCAGCTCGGGACTGTCGAACACTGAAGCTTTCTTT	CASSSGLSNTEAFF
-	TRBV3-1/TRBV3-2	-	TRBJ1-1	TGTGCCAGCAGCCAACGTTCCAGTAACACTGAAGCTTTCTTT	CASSQRSSNTEAFF
-	TRBV6-5	-	TRBJ2-7	TGTGCCAGCAGTTCATTCGGGGAGGTTGACTACGAGCAGTACTTC	CASSSFGEVDYEQYF
-	TRBV28	-	TRBJ1-2	TGTGCCAGCGGACAGAACATATATGGCTACACCTTC	CASGQNIYGYTF
-	TRBV5-5	-	TRBJ1-2	TGTGCCAGCAGCTTGTTTTTGGGGCAAGATGGCTACACCTTC	CASSLFLGQDGYTF
TRBD1	TRBV4-3	-	TRBJ2-1	TGCGCCAGCAGCCAACTTTTCGGGACAGAGTACAATGAGCAGTTCTTC	CASSQLFGTEYNEQFF
-	TRBV6-5	-	TRBJ1-6	TGTGCCAGCAGTTACTCGACGGCAGATAATTCACCCCTCCACTTT	CASSYSTADNSPLHF
-	TRBV4-3	-	TRBJ1-1	TGCGCCAGCAGCCAGAGTAGGACCGCTCCTGGGGCTTTCTTT	CASSQSRTAPGAFF
TRBD1	TRBV4-2	-	TRBJ1-1	TGTGCCAGCAGCCGGGAAAAAGGGGGCAGATTGAACACTGAAGCTTTCTTT	CASSREKGGRLNTEAFF
TRBD1	TRBV5-1	-	TRBJ2-5	TGCGCCAGCAATCTGCGACAGGGCCCCCAAGAGACCCAGTACTTC	CASNLRQGPQETQYF
-	TRBV18	-	TRBJ1-3	TGTGCCAGCTCCCTCAACAGGGACTCTGGAAACACCATATATTTT	CASSLNRDSGNTIYF